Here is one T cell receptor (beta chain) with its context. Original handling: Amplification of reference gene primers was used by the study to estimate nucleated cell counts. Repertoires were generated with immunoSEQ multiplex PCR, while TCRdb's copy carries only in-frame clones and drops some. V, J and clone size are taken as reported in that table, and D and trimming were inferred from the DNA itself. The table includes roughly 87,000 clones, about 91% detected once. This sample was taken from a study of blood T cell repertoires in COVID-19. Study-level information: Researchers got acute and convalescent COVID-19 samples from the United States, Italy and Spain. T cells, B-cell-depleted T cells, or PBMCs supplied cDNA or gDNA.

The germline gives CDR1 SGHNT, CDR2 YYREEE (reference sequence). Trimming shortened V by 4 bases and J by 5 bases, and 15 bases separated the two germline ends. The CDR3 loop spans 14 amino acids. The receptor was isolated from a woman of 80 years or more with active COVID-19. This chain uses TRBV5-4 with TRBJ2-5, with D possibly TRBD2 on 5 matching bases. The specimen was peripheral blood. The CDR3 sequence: CASSPRGPRETQYF. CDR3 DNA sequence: TGTGCCAGCAGCCCGCGAGGGCCGAGGGAGACCCAGTACTTC.